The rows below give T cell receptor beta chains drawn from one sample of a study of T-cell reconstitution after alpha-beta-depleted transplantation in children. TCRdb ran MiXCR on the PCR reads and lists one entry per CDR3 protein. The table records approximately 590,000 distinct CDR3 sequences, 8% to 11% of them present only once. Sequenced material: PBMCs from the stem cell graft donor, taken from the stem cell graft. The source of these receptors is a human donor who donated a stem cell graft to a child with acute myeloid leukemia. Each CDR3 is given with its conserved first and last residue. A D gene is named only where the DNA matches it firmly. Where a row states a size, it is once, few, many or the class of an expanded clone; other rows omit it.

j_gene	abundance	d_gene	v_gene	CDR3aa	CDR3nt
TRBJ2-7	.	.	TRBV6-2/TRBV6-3	CAGQARSSYEQYF	TGTGCGGGCCAGGCGCGGAGCTCCTACGAGCAGTACTTC
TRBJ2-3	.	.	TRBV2	CASSDRLHTDTQYF	TGTGCCAGCAGTGACCGACTACACACAGATACGCAGTATTTT
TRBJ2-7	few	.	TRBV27	CASSPIRQTLRREQYF	TGTGCCAGCAGTCCTATCCGACAGACCCTGAGGAGGGAGCAGTACTTC
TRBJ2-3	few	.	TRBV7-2	CASSLGGRDADTQYF	TGTGCCAGCAGCTTAGGAGGACGAGACGCAGATACGCAGTATTTT
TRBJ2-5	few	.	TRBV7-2	CASSSDGARTGETQYF	TGTGCCAGCAGCTCTGACGGGGCGAGGACGGGGGAGACCCAGTACTTC
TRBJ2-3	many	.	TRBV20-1	CSARGSRSPPQYF	TGCAGTGCCCGAGGCAGCAGGTCCCCTCCACAGTATTTT
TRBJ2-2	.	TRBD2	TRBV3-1	CASSRGTSDAGELFF	TGTGCCAGCAGCCGGGGGACTAGTGACGCCGGGGAGCTGTTTTTT
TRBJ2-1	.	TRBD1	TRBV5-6	CASTGTAYNEQFF	TGTGCCAGCACCGGGACAGCCTACAATGAGCAGTTCTTC
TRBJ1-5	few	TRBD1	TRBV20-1	CSAQKRQGAWQPQHF	TGCAGTGCTCAGAAAAGACAGGGGGCATGGCAGCCCCAGCATTTT
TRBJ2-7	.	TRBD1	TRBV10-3	CAISESGTGVPYEQYF	TGTGCCATCAGTGAGTCGGGGACAGGGGTCCCCTACGAGCAGTACTTC
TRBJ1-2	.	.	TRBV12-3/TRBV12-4	CASSQSGYGYTF	TGTGCCAGCAGTCAAAGTGGATATGGCTACACCTTC
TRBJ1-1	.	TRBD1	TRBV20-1	CSARDHRLTGKNEAFF	TGCAGTGCTAGAGATCACCGGCTGACAGGGAAAAATGAAGCTTTCTTT
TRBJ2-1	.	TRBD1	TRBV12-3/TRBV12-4	CASSRQGAVGNEQFF	TGTGCCAGCAGTCGACAGGGGGCAGTGGGCAATGAGCAGTTCTTC
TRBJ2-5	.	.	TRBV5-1	CASSQDTAQETQYF	TGCGCCAGCAGCCAAGACACCGCCCAAGAGACCCAGTACTTC
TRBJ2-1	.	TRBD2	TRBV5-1	CASSPSGLAGGPSEQFF	TGCGCCAGCAGCCCGTCGGGACTAGCGGGAGGGCCGTCTGAGCAGTTCTTC
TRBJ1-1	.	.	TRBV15	CATSRVVGGLEAFF	TGTGCCACCAGCAGAGTTGTGGGGGGCTTGGAAGCTTTCTTT
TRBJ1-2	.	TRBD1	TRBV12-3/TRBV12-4	CASRHGQGLNYGYTF	TGTGCCAGCAGACACGGACAGGGGTTGAACTATGGCTACACCTTC
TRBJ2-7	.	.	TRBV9	CASSWDPGSYEQYF	TGTGCCAGCAGCTGGGACCCGGGGTCCTACGAGCAGTACTTC
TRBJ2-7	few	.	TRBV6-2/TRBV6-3	CASSDPGLATPYEQYF	TGTGCCAGCAGTGACCCAGGGTTAGCGACCCCCTACGAGCAGTACTTC
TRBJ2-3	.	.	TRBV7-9	CASSHPLGSRPDTQYF	TGTGCCAGCAGCCACCCCTTAGGGTCACGACCAGATACGCAGTATTTT
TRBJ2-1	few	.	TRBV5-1	CASSHSVSSYNEQFF	TGCGCCAGCAGCCATAGCGTGAGCTCCTACAATGAGCAGTTCTTC
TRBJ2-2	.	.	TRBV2	CASRRGVGTGELFF	TGTGCCAGCAGGAGGGGGGTGGGGACCGGGGAGCTGTTTTTT
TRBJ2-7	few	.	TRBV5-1	CASSLRPDSYEQYF	TGCGCCAGCAGCCTACGTCCCGACTCCTACGAGCAGTACTTC
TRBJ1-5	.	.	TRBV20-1	CSATVSGQWGQPQHF	TGCAGTGCTACCGTCTCGGGACAATGGGGTCAGCCCCAGCATTTT
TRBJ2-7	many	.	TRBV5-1	CASSTTPAQSAYEQYF	TGCGCCAGCAGCACAACCCCCGCGCAAAGCGCCTACGAGCAGTACTTC
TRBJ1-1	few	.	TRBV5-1	CASSLDVPMNTEAFF	TGCGCCAGCAGCTTGGATGTCCCGATGAACACTGAAGCTTTCTTT